This T cell receptor beta chain was retrieved from a study of blood T cells in healthy people across ages. About the study: Roughly one uniquely barcoded beta molecule per two T cells was captured.

Primed by a sample-barcoded 5' primer and a J-beta primer mix, a second PCR proceeded for about 7 to 12 cycles. TCRdb redid the calling of the 5' RACE reads with MiXCR, one entry per CDR3 protein. The repertoire holds some 760,000 distinct CDR3 sequences, 20% to 25% seen once, with under 9.5% in the top ten. This clonotype was picked up one time. The same data also went into a second study, on T cells of mothers and their children. This second report adds: Healthy Caucasian mothers, a few in number, and their six children were the donors. Added by the second PCR's M1S primer were sample barcodes and 2-4 random nucleotides. Among related mother-child pairs, overlap was slightly higher than in unrelated pairs, though not significantly.

Sequencing used blood. This clonotype was sampled from a boy aged 10-17 years in good health.

CDR3 in DNA: TGTGCCAGCAGTTTATTCCTTTACGAGCAGTACTTC. This encodes CASSLFLYEQYF. This chain uses TRBV28 with TRBJ2-7; D remains unclear. This CDR3 has 12 residues. Trimming removed 1 base from V and 4 bases from J, with 5 bases in between. CDR1 is MDHEN, CDR2 SYDVKM, per germline. The full variable domain, in which reference TRBV28 and TRBJ2-7 provide the parts outside the CDR3, is DVKVTQSSRYLVKRTGEKVFLECVQDMDHENMFWYRQDPGLGLRLIYFSYDVKMKEKGDIPEGYSVSREKKERFSLILESASTNQTSMYLCASSLFLYEQYFGPGTRLTVT.